Listed below are T cell receptor beta chains from one sample, sequenced in a study of patients and donors after allogeneic stem cell transplantation. In TCRdb, the RT-PCR reads were re-called with MiXCR into one record per CDR3 protein. The table includes around 25,000 distinct CDR3 sequences, about 45% detected once. Sample: blood, either unsorted or a sorted T cell fraction (not recorded which). The receptors stem from a human donor who was either an allogeneic HSCT recipient or a stem cell or donor lymphocyte infusion donor (not recorded which). It is not recorded whose cells these are; they may come from a transplant donor. Both conserved end residues are part of each CDR3.

v_call | cdr3_aa
TRBV4-2 | CASSQDGGQVFNEKLFF
TRBV5-1 | CASSRTAGPMNTEAFF
TRBV2 | CAGKGTGDSNQPQHF
TRBV10-2 | CASSDPSTGGWSNQPQHF
TRBV20-1 | CSGEGGGNQPQHF
TRBV10-3 | CAISARGSETQYF
TRBV5-1 | CASSTLLAGGTDTQYF
TRBV3-1 | CASSQAGWGDSPLHF
TRBV6-5 | CASSRVAGGPDTQYF
TRBV7-2 | CASRLTVTGYNEQFF
TRBV10-3 | CAITPAVPYEQYF
TRBV2 | CASRDRDPEAFF
TRBV11-2 | CASSLVGTETGELFF
TRBV5-1 | CASGVLAVQFF
TRBV27 | CASSLGQFGFNYGYTF
TRBV14 | CASSHIWTHYEQYF
TRBV7-2 | CASSPDRGLADTQYF
TRBV3-1 | CASSPGQGAITEAFF
TRBV29-1 | CSVGASGGTDTQYF
TRBV3-1 | CASSQERSLFNIQYF
TRBV11-2 | CASSLVGGNTEAFF